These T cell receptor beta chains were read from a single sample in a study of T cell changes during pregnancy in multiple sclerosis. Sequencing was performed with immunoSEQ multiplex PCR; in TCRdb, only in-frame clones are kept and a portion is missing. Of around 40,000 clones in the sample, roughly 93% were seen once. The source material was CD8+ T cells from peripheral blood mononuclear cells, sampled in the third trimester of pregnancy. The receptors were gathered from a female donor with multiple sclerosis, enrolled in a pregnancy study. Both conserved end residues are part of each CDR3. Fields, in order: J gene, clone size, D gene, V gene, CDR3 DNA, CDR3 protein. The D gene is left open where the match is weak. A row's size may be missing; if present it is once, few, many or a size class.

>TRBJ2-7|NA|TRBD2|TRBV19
TGTGCCAGTAGAGGGACTAGCGTCTCCTACGAGCAGTACTTC
CASRGTSVSYEQYF
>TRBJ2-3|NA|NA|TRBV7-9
TGTGCCAGCAGCTTAAATCTGGCTCCTCTTCGCACAGATACGCAGTATTTT
CASSLNLAPLRTDTQYF
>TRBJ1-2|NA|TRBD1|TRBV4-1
TGCGCCAGCAGCCCCGGGACAGCTGTCAACTATGGCTACACCTTC
CASSPGTAVNYGYTF
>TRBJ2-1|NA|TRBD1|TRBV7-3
TGTGCCAGCAGCTTAGGCCCAGGGACAGGGTACAATGAGCAGTTCTTC
CASSLGPGTGYNEQFF
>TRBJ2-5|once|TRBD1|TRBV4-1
TGCGCCAGCAGCCATCACTTAGACAGGGGATGGGAGACCCAGTACTTC
CASSHHLDRGWETQYF
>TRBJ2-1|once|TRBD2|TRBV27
TGTGCCAGCAGTTTTAGCGGGGGTCACAATGAGCAGTTCTTC
CASSFSGGHNEQFF
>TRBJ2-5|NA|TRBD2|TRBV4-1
TGCGCCAGCAGCCAAGATGGGACTAACCAAGAGACCCAGTACTTC
CASSQDGTNQETQYF
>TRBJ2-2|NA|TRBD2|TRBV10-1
TGCGCCAGCAGTGATGGGGACTACCACACCGGGGAGCTGTTTTTT
CASSDGDYHTGELFF
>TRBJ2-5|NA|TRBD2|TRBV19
TGTGCCAGTAGTCCTCACGTCTTAACTAGCGGGGGACCCTTCAGAGAGACCCAGTACTTC
CASSPHVLTSGGPFRETQYF
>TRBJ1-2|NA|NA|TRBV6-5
TGTGCCAGCACCCTACAGGGCTATGGCTACACCTTC
CASTLQGYGYTF
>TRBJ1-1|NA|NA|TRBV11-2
TGTGCCAGCAGTTTTGGGAGGACAATGAACACTGAAGCTTTCTTT
CASSFGRTMNTEAFF
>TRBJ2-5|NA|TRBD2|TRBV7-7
TGTGCTAGCAGTTTAGCGGGGGCCTTCCAAGAGACCCAGTACTTC
CASSLAGAFQETQYF
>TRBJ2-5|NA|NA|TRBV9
TGTGCCAGGCTGCCCAGATTCCCGGGAGAGCCAGAGACCCAGTACTTC
CARLPRFPGEPETQYF
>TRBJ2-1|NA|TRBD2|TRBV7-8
TGTGCCAGCAGCTTAGTATTGGTCGCGGGGGATATTTACAATGAGCAGTTCTTC
CASSLVLVAGDIYNEQFF
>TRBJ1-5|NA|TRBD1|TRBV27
TGTGCCAGCAGTTTACAGGGGGCTGGTCAGCCCCAGCATTTT
CASSLQGAGQPQHF
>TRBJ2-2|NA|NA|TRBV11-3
TGTGCCAGCAGCCTAATAAGAGACACCGGGGAGCTGTTTTTT
CASSLIRDTGELFF
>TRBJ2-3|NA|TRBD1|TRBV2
TGTGCCAGCATTCTAACAGGGGGCGAGGGAGATACGCAGTATTTT
CASILTGGEGDTQYF
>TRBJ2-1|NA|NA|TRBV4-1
TGCGCCAGCAGCCAAGGACATGGCAATGAGCAGTTCTTC
CASSQGHGNEQFF
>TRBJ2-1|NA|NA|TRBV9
TGTGCCAGCAGCGTAGGAGATTCCTACAATGAGCAGTTCTTC
CASSVGDSYNEQFF
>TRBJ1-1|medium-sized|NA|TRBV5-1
TGCGCCAGCAGCTTGGAGACAGGCACTGAAGCTTTCTTT
CASSLETGTEAFF
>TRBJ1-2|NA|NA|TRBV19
TGTGCCAGTACCGGCGGGGGCTATGGCTACACCTTC
CASTGGGYGYTF
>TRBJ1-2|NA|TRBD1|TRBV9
TGTGCCAGCAGCCCAATCACAGGGGGCTCCTATGGCTACACCTTC
CASSPITGGSYGYTF
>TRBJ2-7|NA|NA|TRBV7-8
TGTGCCAGCAGAGGCGATGACTTACCCTACGAGCAGTACTTC
CASRGDDLPYEQYF
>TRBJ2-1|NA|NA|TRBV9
TGTGCCAGCAGCACCCGCTGGGCTGAGCAGTTCTTC
CASSTRWAEQFF
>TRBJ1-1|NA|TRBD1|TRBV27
TGTGCCAGCAGTTTAGGGACAGGGGGCACTGAAGCTTTCTTT
CASSLGTGGTEAFF
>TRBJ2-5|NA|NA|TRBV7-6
TGTGCCAGCAGCTTAGTACAGGCTAAAGAGACCCAGTACTTC
CASSLVQAKETQYF
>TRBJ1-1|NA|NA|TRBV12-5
TGTGCTAGTGGTTTTGACAGTAACACTGAAGCTTTCTTT
CASGFDSNTEAFF
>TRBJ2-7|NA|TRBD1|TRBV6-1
TGTGCCAGCAGCCCCGACAGGGTCTACGAGCAGTACTTC
CASSPDRVYEQYF
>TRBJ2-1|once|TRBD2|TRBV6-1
TGTGCCAGCAGTGTGACTAGCGGGGGCCCAGTAATCCCCTACAATGAGCAGTTCTTC
CASSVTSGGPVIPYNEQFF
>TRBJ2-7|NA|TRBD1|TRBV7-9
TGTGCCAGCAGCGAGGACAGGGGAATTCGGTCCTACGAGCAGTACTTC
CASSEDRGIRSYEQYF
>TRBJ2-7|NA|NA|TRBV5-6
TGTGCCAGCAGCCAGGGACAAGGGCCCTACGAGCAGTACTTC
CASSQGQGPYEQYF
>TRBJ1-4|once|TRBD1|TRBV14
TGTGCCAGCAGCCCGACAGGGGGAAAACTGTTTTTT
CASSPTGGKLFF
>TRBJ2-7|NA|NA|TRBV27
TGTGCCAGCAGTTCTTTACCGGGACAAAGCTCCTACGAGCAGTACTTC
CASSSLPGQSSYEQYF
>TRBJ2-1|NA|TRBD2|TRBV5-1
TGCGCCAGCAGCTTCGGACTAGCGGGGGTAAGCTCCTACAATGAGCAGTTCTTC
CASSFGLAGVSSYNEQFF
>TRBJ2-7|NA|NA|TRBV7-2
TGTGCCAGCAGCCTCTCCGGGGAAAACTTCGAGCAGTACTTC
CASSLSGENFEQYF
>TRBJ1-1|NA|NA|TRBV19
TGTGCCAGTAGTATACGTGAACAGGGCCGGACTGAAGCTTTCTTT
CASSIREQGRTEAFF
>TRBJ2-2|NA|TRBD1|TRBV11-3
TGTGCCAGCAGCTTAGATCCTTACAGGGGTATCGCCGGGGAGCTGTTTTTT
CASSLDPYRGIAGELFF
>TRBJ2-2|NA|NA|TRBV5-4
TGCGCCAGCAGCTTTGCAGGGCAAGGGGAGCTGTTTTTT
CASSFAGQGELFF
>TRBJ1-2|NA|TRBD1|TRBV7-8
TGTGCCAGCAGCTCGATAACAGGGGGTGACTATGGCTACACCTTC
CASSSITGGDYGYTF
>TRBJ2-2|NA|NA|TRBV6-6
TGTGCCAGCAGTGCGCTTGAGGAGCACGGGGAGCTGTTTTTT
CASSALEEHGELFF
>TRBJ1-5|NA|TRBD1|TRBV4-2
TGTGCCAGCAGCCAAGCACAGGGGATAACGAATCAGCCCCAGCATTTT
CASSQAQGITNQPQHF
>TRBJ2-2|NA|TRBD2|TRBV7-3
TGTGCCAGCAGCTTAAGGGCCCTGACTAGCGGGGGCGGCGGGGAGCTGTTTTTT
CASSLRALTSGGGGELFF
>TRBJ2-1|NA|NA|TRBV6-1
TGTGCCAGCAGTGCAGATTCCGATGAGCAGTTCTTC
CASSADSDEQFF
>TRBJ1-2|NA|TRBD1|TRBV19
TGTGCCAGTAGTATAGCGGGAGGGGGCGCGTATGGCTACACCTTC
CASSIAGGGAYGYTF
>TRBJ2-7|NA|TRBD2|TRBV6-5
TGTGCCAGCAGTCACCTAGCGGGCAGCTCCTACGAGCAGTACTTC
CASSHLAGSSYEQYF
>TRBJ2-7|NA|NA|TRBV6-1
TGTGCCAGCAGTGAAGACGGCGGGGGCTATTACGAGCAGTACTTC
CASSEDGGGYYEQYF
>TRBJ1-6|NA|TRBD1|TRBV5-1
TGCGCCAGCAGCTTGGCCGGGACAGCCTATAATTCACCCCTCCACTTT
CASSLAGTAYNSPLHF
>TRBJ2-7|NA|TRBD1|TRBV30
TGTGCCTGGAAAACAGGGGAGTGGGAGCAGTACTTC
CAWKTGEWEQYF
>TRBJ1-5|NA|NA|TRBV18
TGTGCCAGCTCACCCTCGCTCAGGTCGCACCAGCCCCAGCATTTT
CASSPSLRSHQPQHF
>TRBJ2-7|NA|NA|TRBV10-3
TGTGCCATCAGTGAGCCTAACTACGAGCAGTACTTC
CAISEPNYEQYF
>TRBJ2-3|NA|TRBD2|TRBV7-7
TGTGCTAGCAGCAACGGACTAGCGATTTCCACAGATACGCAGTATTTT
CASSNGLAISTDTQYF